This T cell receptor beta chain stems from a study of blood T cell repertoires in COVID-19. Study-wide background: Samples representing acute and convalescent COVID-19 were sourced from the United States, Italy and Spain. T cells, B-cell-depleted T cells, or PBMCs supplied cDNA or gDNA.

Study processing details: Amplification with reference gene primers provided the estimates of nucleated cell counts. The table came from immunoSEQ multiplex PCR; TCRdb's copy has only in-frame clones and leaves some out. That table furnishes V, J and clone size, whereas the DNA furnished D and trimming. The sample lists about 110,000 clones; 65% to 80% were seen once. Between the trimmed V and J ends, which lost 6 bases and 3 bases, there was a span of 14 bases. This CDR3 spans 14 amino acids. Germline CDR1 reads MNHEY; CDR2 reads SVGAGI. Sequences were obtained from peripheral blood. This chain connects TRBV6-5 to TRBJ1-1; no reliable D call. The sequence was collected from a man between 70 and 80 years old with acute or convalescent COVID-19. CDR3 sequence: CASRPGGWDTEAFF. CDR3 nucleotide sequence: TGTGCCAGCAGACCAGGAGGGTGGGACACTGAAGCTTTCTTT.